Listed here are 20 T cell receptor beta chains from one sample, sequenced in a study of brain T cells in children with intractable seizures. Clones were read by immunoSEQ multiplex PCR, and TCRdb kept only the in-frame ones, dropping some. The sample lists 100,000 to 120,000 clones; 85% to 95% were seen once. The sample consisted of peripheral blood, taken at surgery. The receptors originated from a boy younger than two with hemimegalencephaly and intractable seizures.

This clone was counted a single time. The chain links TRBV2 to TRBJ1-3; D remains unclear. The CDR3 is made up of 12 amino acids. V shed 6 bases and J shed 4 bases, with 7 bases lying between them. Per germline, CDR1 SNHLY and CDR2 FYNNEI. The DNA for the CDR3 is TGTGCCAGCAGGGAACTGGGAAACACCATATATTTT. Its protein is CASRELGNTIYF.

V is TRBV6-4 and J is TRBJ2-3; 8 nucleotides agree with TRBD1. With 4 bases clipped from V and 1 base from J, the junction kept 7 bases outside the gene matches. Germline CDR1 MRHNA, CDR2 SNTAGT. This CDR3 region has 16 residues. The CDR3 reads CASSALPGQGTDTQYF. The CDR3 coding sequence is TGTGCCAGCAGTGCCTTACCGGGACAGGGCACAGATACGCAGTATTTT.

This chain connects TRBV28 to TRBJ1-1; 9 bases line up with TRBD1. The CDR3 covers 15 residues. Germline values: CDR1 MDHEN, CDR2 SYDVKM. With V trimmed by 6 bases and J by 2 bases, 7 bases remained unmatched. CDR3 protein: CASRGQGRSNTEAFF. CDR3 DNA sequence: TGTGCCAGCAGAGGACAGGGGAGGTCCAACACTGAAGCTTTCTTT.

The chain has TRBV6-5 and TRBJ2-7; the match to TRBD1 covers 8 bases. Germline CDR1 is MNHEY and CDR2 is SVGAGI. This CDR3 has 15 amino acids. V shed 2 bases, J shed 2 bases, and the junction held 5 bases outside the gene matches. CDR3 sequence: CASSYVAGGAYEQYF. CDR3 coding DNA: TGTGCCAGCAGTTACGTCGCAGGGGGCGCCTACGAGCAGTACTTC.

CDR3 sequence: CAITTTGNNSPLHF. As DNA, the CDR3 is TGTGCCATCACCACGACAGGCAATAATTCACCCCTCCACTTT. J is TRBJ1-6 and V is TRBV10-3; D possibly corresponds to TRBD1 (6 bases). The CDR3 is 14 amino acids. V shed 7 bases and J shed 5 bases, with 12 bases lying between them. CDR1 and CDR2 from the germline V gene are ENHRY and SYGVKD.

DNA for the CDR3: TGTGCCTGGAGGGCCAGGGGCCGGAACACTGAAGCTTTCTTT. Protein: CAWRARGRNTEAFF. J is TRBJ1-1 and V is TRBV30; D perhaps matches TRBD1 (6 bases). The CDR3 is 14 residues long. V lost 3 bases, J lost 1 base, and 12 bases lay in between. CDR1 GTSNPN and CDR2 SVGIG come from the germline V gene (reference sequence).

The chain combines TRBV7-3 with TRBJ2-1, with 9 positions matching TRBD2. This CDR3 region has 16 residues. The ends lost 5 bases at V and 9 bases at J; junction bases unmatched: 14. CDR1 and CDR2 (germline): SGHTA, FQGTGA. In DNA form, the CDR3 reads TGTGCCAGCAGCCCAGAGGGGCGGGAGGGCCCATGTGAGCAGTTCTTC. Its translation: CASSPEGREGPCEQFF.

The rearrangement links TRBV5-1 to TRBJ1-6, with D possibly being TRBD1 (6 bases). The CDR3 is 15 amino acids. V gave up 0 bases and J gave up 8 bases, with 12 bases separating them. The germline CDR1 and CDR2 sequences are SGHRS and YFSETQ. This chain's CDR3 is CASSLGNREDSPLHF. The CDR3 bases are TGCGCCAGCAGCTTGGGTAACAGGGAGGATTCACCCCTCCACTTT.

This clone was counted only a few times. The chain recombines TRBV7-9 with TRBJ2-7; 9 positions agree with TRBD2. The CDR3 totals 15 residues. Germline values: CDR1 SEHNR, CDR2 FQNEAQ (reference sequence). After removal of 0 bases from V and 2 bases from J, the junction contained 2 bases not matched to a gene. The CDR3: CASSLAGGGAYEQYF. Written as DNA, the CDR3 is TGTGCCAGCAGCTTAGCGGGCGGGGGGGCCTACGAGCAGTACTTC.

This chain links TRBV19 with TRBJ2-2; 12 bases line up with TRBD2. Germline CDR1 is LNHDA and CDR2 is SQIVND (reference sequence). The V and J ends lost 4 bases and 6 bases, in that order; junction bases with no gene match: 0. CDR3 length: 14 residues. CDR3 bases: TGTGCCAGTAGTACTAGCGGGAGGGCCGGGGAGCTGTTTTTT. The encoded protein is CASSTSGRAGELFF.

The chain recombines TRBV19 with TRBJ2-1; 13 bases match TRBD2. The V gene's germline CDR1 is LNHDA and CDR2 SQIVND (reference sequence). The V segment lost 4 bases and the J segment 6 bases; nucleotides outside the gene matches: 6. This CDR3 has 16 residues. The CDR3 spells CASSTQLAGGPNEQFF. CDR3 in DNA: TGTGCCAGTAGTACCCAACTAGCGGGGGGGCCCAATGAGCAGTTCTTC. The whole variable domain, remainder taken from reference TRBV19 and TRBJ2-1, is DGGITQSPKYLFRKEGQNVTLSCEQNLNHDAMYWYRQDPGQGLRLIYYSQIVNDFQKGDIAEGYSVSREKKESFPLTVTSAQKNPTAFYLCASSTQLAGGPNEQFFGPGTRLTVL.

The rearrangement links TRBV5-1 to TRBJ2-2, with D uncertain. The germline V and J ends were trimmed by 5 bases and 6 bases, with 11 bases remaining between them. The CDR3 is 13 amino acids. The germline CDR1 and CDR2 sequences are SGHRS and YFSETQ. CDR3 bases: TGCGCCAGCAGGGGATCTGGGGCCGGGGAGCTGTTTTTT. Residues: CASRGSGAGELFF.

V gene TRBV4-1 combines with J gene TRBJ2-7, with D tentatively TRBD2 (5 bases). Germline assignment: CDR1 MGHRA and CDR2 YSYEKL. This CDR3 has 15 residues. The V gene lost 1 base and the J gene lost 7 bases, with 17 bases spanning the gap. The DNA for the CDR3 is TGCGCCAGCAGCCAAGCGGAGCTGTCGGGGTATGAGCAGTACTTC. Translated, it gives CASSQAELSGYEQYF.

The CDR3 protein is CASSPRERGTDTQYF. As DNA, the CDR3 is TGTGCCAGCAGTCCCCGAGAGCGGGGCACAGATACGCAGTATTTT. This rearrangement joins TRBV6-2 or TRBV6-3 to TRBJ2-3; a possible D gene is TRBD2 (6 bases). This CDR3 has 15 residues. From germline, CDR1 is MNHEY and CDR2 SVGEGT. The V and J ends lost 5 bases and 1 base respectively, with 13 bases between them.

The J gene is TRBJ2-5, the V gene TRBV28, with no clear D. Trimming cost V 6 bases and J 3 bases, with 17 bases left between them. The CDR3 is 15 amino acids. The germline gives CDR1 MDHEN, CDR2 SYDVKM. The CDR3 is CASSRVGDGEETQYF. The CDR3 DNA sequence: TGTGCCAGCAGCCGAGTTGGGGATGGGGAAGAGACCCAGTACTTC.

The genes are TRBV5-6 and TRBJ2-2; no clear D. Germline V lookup: CDR1 SGHDT, CDR2 YYEEEE. Trimming took off 1 base at V and 1 base at J, with 2 bases between the two ends. CDR3 length equals 13 residues. CDR3 bases: TGTGCCAGCAGCTTGATGAACACCGGGGAGCTGTTTTTT. Amino acid sequence: CASSLMNTGELFF.

V gene TRBV7-7 combines with J gene TRBJ2-3; 11 nucleotides match TRBD2. The germline V gene has CDR1 SSHAT and CDR2 FNYEAQ (reference sequence). Trimming removed 3 bases from V and 5 bases from J; junction bases left unmatched: 4. This CDR3 comprises 15 residues. The CDR3 DNA sequence: TGTGCCAGCAGCTTCGGGACTAGCGGCGGAGATACGCAGTATTTT. It encodes CASSFGTSGGDTQYF.

J is TRBJ2-7 and V is TRBV7-2; 7 bases map to TRBD2. The V segment lost 1 base and the J segment 2 bases; nucleotides outside the gene matches: 17. Germline V gene data show CDR1 as SGHTA and CDR2 as FQGNSA. The CDR3 sequence is 19 residues long. The CDR3 sequence: CASSLEAGFGYRGAYEQYF. CDR3 in DNA: TGTGCCAGCAGCTTAGAGGCCGGGTTCGGGTATCGGGGGGCCTACGAGCAGTACTTC. The variable domain in full, completed from reference TRBV7-2 and TRBJ2-7, reads GAGVSQSPSNKVTEKGKDVELRCDPISGHTALYWYRQSLGQGLEFLIYFQGNSAPDKSGLPSDRFSAERTGGSVSTLTIQRTQQEDSAVYLCASSLEAGFGYRGAYEQYFGPGTRLTVT.

The rearrangement links TRBV27 to TRBJ2-3, with 12 bases matching TRBD2. The CDR3 loop spans 16 amino acids. Trimming took 4 bases from V and 1 from J; bases not matched to a gene: 3. Germline V gene data show CDR1 as MNHEY and CDR2 as SMNVEV (reference sequence). The CDR3 DNA reads as TGTGCCAGCAGTTCCCTAGCGGGAGGGGGCACAGATACGCAGTATTTT. This codes for CASSSLAGGGTDTQYF.

CDR3 DNA: TGTGCCAGCAGCCAGGGCGTGGACAGGGGGCGCGGGGAGCTGTTTTTT. Translating it yields CASSQGVDRGRGELFF. This sequence joins TRBV9 and TRBJ2-2, with 11 bases lining up with TRBD1. The CDR3 extends over 16 amino acids. Germline assignment: CDR1 SGDLS and CDR2 YYNGEE. The trim removed 4 bases at V and 7 bases at J, leaving 9 bases unmatched. The full variable domain, with the rest looked up from reference TRBV9 and TRBJ2-2, is DSGVTQTPKHLITATGQRVTLRCSPRSGDLSVYWYQQSLDQGLQFLIQYYNGEERAKGNILERFSAQQFPDLHSELNLSSLELGDSALYFCASSQGVDRGRGELFFGEGSRLTVL.